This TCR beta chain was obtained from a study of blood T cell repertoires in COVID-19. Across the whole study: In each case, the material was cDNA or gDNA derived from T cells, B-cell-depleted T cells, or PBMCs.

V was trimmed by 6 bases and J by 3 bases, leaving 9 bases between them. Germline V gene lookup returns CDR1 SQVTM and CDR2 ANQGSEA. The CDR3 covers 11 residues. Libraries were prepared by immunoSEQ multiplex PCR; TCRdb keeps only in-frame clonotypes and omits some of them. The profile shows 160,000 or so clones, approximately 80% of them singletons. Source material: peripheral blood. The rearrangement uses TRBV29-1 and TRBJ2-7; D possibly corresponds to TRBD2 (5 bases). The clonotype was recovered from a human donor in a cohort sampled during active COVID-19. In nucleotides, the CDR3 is TGCAGCGTATTCGGGGACTACGAGCAGTACTTC. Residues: CSVFGDYEQYF.